This T cell receptor (beta chain) appears in the sequencing data of a study of blood T cell repertoires in COVID-19. Germline values: CDR1 MDHEN, CDR2 SYDVKM. After removal of 1 base from V and 9 bases from J, the junction contained 6 bases not matched to a gene. The CDR3 totals 14 residues. Assay used: immunoSEQ multiplex PCR; TCRdb lists only in-frame clones, some missing. This sample has 72,000 or so clones, with over 80% found just once. The chain combines TRBV28 with TRBJ2-1; 7 bases map to TRBD1. This TCR came from a man aged 45-60 years with active COVID-19. Sequenced input: peripheral blood. CDR3 region: CASSLSDRLSEQFF. CDR3 nucleotides: TGTGCCAGCAGTTTATCGGACAGGTTAAGTGAGCAGTTCTTC.